This T cell receptor beta chain is from a study of PD-1 blockade in classical Hodgkin lymphoma. Relapse after autologous stem cell transplantation occurred in every patient, and brentuximab vedotin exposure varied. Best responses were complete response, partial response or progressive disease. Overall study findings and caveats: Later analyses included only patients treated at least 1 year post-ASCT.

Clones were sequenced by immunoSEQ multiplex PCR, and TCRdb holds only the in-frame ones, with some missing. The repertoire holds approximately 100,000 clones, with 80% to 95% as singletons. This CDR3 is 17 amino acids long. Per the germline V gene, CDR1 is SGHRS and CDR2 is YFSETQ. The V end was cut by 2 bases, the J end by 6 bases, with 21 bases between. Concerning this clone itself: Antigen: not known.

The clonotype comes from a human donor with classical Hodgkin lymphoma. The material sequenced was peripheral blood mononuclear cells (PBMCs), taken at baseline. This chain uses TRBV5-1 with TRBJ2-1, with D tentatively TRBD1 or TRBD2 (5 bases each). CDR3 region: CASSLGTSAGFVNEQFF. The CDR3 DNA follows: TGCGCCAGCAGCTTAGGGACCAGCGCAGGGTTTGTCAATGAGCAGTTCTTC. The variable domain in full, completed from reference TRBV5-1 and TRBJ2-1, reads KAGVTQTPRYLIKTRGQQVTLSCSPISGHRSVSWYQQTPGQGLQFLFEYFSETQRNKGNFPGRFSGRQFSNSRSEMNVSTLELGDSALYLCASSLGTSAGFVNEQFFGPGTRLTVL.